This TCR beta chain was found in a study of T cell responses to AZD1222 COVID-19 vaccine. In germline, CDR1 is GTSNPN, CDR2 SVGIG (reference sequence). There are 11 residues in the CDR3. With 7 bases removed from V and 7 bases from J, the gap between germline ends came to 12 bases. A word on this clone: As yet, its antigen is unknown.

Only in-frame clones appear in the TCRdb table, and some are missing; sequencing was by immunoSEQ multiplex PCR. The sample holds about 120,000 clones, about 89% seen once. Whole-study findings and limits: The donor group comprised mostly white British people and more females; the analysis possibly underestimated clonal diversity. Spike-specific TCR breadth and depth grew following two AZD1222 doses. The study sampled repertoires only after the peak T cell response.

This specimen consisted of peripheral blood, obtained on day 0 of MenACWY control vaccination. This rearrangement joins TRBV30 to TRBJ2-3; D is undetermined. This receptor was identified in an adult in good health. The CDR3 loop is CASLSRNTQYF. CDR3 nucleotides: TGTGCCTCCCTTTCGCGGAATACGCAGTATTTT.